The 28 T cell receptor beta chains in this list originate from one sample, sequenced in a study of blood T cell repertoires in COVID-19. Libraries were prepared by immunoSEQ multiplex PCR; TCRdb keeps only in-frame clonotypes and omits some of them. The table shows more than 200,000 clones, with approximately 82% occurring only once. Sequenced: peripheral blood. The receptors come from a woman aged 65 to 85 with active or convalescent COVID-19.

This clone was recorded a few times. The chain carries TRBV7-9 and TRBJ2-1, with TRBD2 as a possible D gene (6 bases). V lost 4 bases and J lost 0, with 10 bases in between. The CDR3 spans 15 residues. Germline CDR1 reads SEHNR; CDR2 reads FQNEAQ (reference sequence). CDR3 sequence: CASSWDLSSYNEQFF. The CDR3 bases are TGTGCCAGCAGCTGGGACTTGAGCTCCTACAATGAGCAGTTCTTC. The variable domain in full, completed from reference TRBV7-9 and TRBJ2-1, reads DTGVSQNPRHKITKRGQNVTFRCDPISEHNRLYWYRQTLGQGPEFLTYFQNEAQLEKSRLLSDRFSAERPKGSFSTLEIQRTEQGDSAMYLCASSWDLSSYNEQFFGPGTRLTVL.

The gene calls are TRBV7-8 and TRBJ1-6; D possibly corresponds to TRBD1 (5 bases). The germline V and J ends were trimmed by 1 base and 10 bases, with 11 bases remaining between them. The CDR3 length is 14 residues. In germline, CDR1 is SGHVS, CDR2 FQNEAQ. CDR3 in DNA: TGTGCCAGCAGCTTAGTCTGGGGCCAATCACCCCTCCACTTT. It yields the protein CASSLVWGQSPLHF.

The rearrangement links TRBV19 to TRBJ2-7; possibly TRBD2 for D (6 bases). V dropped 0 bases and J dropped 2 bases, with 11 bases sitting between them. The length of the CDR3 is 15 residues. Germline V gene data show CDR1 as LNHDA and CDR2 as SQIVND (reference sequence). DNA of the CDR3: TGTGCCAGTAGTATAGAGGGGGGAACCCCCTACGAGCAGTACTTC. Encoded protein: CASSIEGGTPYEQYF. Filled out from reference TRBV19 and TRBJ2-7, the complete variable domain reads DGGITQSPKYLFRKEGQNVTLSCEQNLNHDAMYWYRQDPGQGLRLIYYSQIVNDFQKGDIAEGYSVSREKKESFPLTVTSAQKNPTAFYLCASSIEGGTPYEQYFGPGTRLTVT.

This sequence joins TRBV24-1 and TRBJ2-3; D is undetermined. CDR3 length equals 15 residues. Germline-derived CDR1 and CDR2 are KGHDR and SFDVKD. Trimming stripped 2 bases from V and 2 bases from J, with 10 bases between. In DNA form, the CDR3 reads TGTGCCACCAGTGATTCCGGGTCGTCCACAGATACGCAGTATTTT. This gives the protein CATSDSGSSTDTQYF.

This clone was observed a handful of times. This rearrangement joins TRBV19 to TRBJ2-1; 12 bases are a match to TRBD1. The V and J ends lost 3 bases and 7 bases, in that order; junction bases with no gene match: 4. There are 15 residues in the CDR3. Germline assignment: CDR1 LNHDA and CDR2 SQIVND (reference sequence). The CDR3 reads CASSIWGQGANEQFF. The CDR3 DNA is TGTGCCAGTAGTATCTGGGGACAGGGGGCGAATGAGCAGTTCTTC.

The V gene is TRBV2, the J gene TRBJ2-2, with 8 bases that match TRBD1. Trimming at V came to 4 bases and at J to 5 bases, leaving 3 bases not matched to a gene. This CDR3 is 14 amino acids long. Germline-derived CDR1 and CDR2 are SNHLY and FYNNEI. DNA of the CDR3: TGTGCCAGCAGTGTCCAGGGGGCTACCGGGGAGCTGTTTTTT. This translates into CASSVQGATGELFF.

The rearrangement uses TRBV30 and TRBJ2-6; perhaps TRBD2 as D (5 bases). The CDR3 has 16 amino acids. Germline CDR1 is GTSNPN and CDR2 is SVGIG (reference sequence). Trimming removed 8 bases at V and 0 bases at J, with 17 bases between. Written as DNA, the CDR3 is TGTGCCCGGAACGGGCCGGGGAGCTCTGGGGCCAACGTCCTGACTTTC. Amino acids: CARNGPGSSGANVLTF.

V and J are TRBV5-4 and TRBJ1-6; D not certain. In germline, CDR1 is SGHNT, CDR2 YYREEE (reference sequence). Trimming cost V 2 bases and J 6 bases, with 12 bases left between them. There are 15 residues in the CDR3. CDR3 amino acids: CASSLGTVGNSPLHF. The CDR3 bases are TGTGCCAGCAGCTTAGGAACAGTGGGTAATTCACCCCTCCACTTT. Complete variable domain (other parts from reference TRBV5-4 and TRBJ1-6): ETGVTQSPTHLIKTRGQQVTLRCSSQSGHNTVSWYQQALGQGPQFIFQYYREEENGRGNFPPRFSGLQFPNYSSELNVNALELDDSALYLCASSLGTVGNSPLHFGNGTRLTVT.

The chain couples TRBV9 to TRBJ2-7; 9 positions match TRBD1. CDR3 length equals 15 residues. The J segment lost 5 bases and the V segment lost 4 bases, leaving 10 bases of the junction unmatched. Germline V gives CDR1 SGDLS, CDR2 YYNGEE. The CDR3 region has the DNA TGTGCCAGCAGCACCAGGACAGGGGTAAGCGACGAGCAGTACTTC. This sequence encodes CASSTRTGVSDEQYF. Variable domain in full (rest from reference TRBV9 and TRBJ2-7): DSGVTQTPKHLITATGQRVTLRCSPRSGDLSVYWYQQSLDQGLQFLIQYYNGEERAKGNILERFSAQQFPDLHSELNLSSLELGDSALYFCASSTRTGVSDEQYFGPGTRLTVT.

The chain carries TRBV5-1 and TRBJ2-3; no definite D call. The CDR3 extends over 14 amino acids. Trimming stripped 2 bases from V and 2 bases from J, with 9 bases between. CDR1 and CDR2 (germline): SGHRS, YFSETQ. The CDR3 nucleotides read TGCGCCAGCAGCTTTATCCTCCTCACAGATACGCAGTATTTT. Translated, it gives CASSFILLTDTQYF.

The chain recombines TRBV19 with TRBJ2-1; 8 bases align to TRBD2. V trimming: 6 bases; J trimming: 0 bases; junction bases outside the gene matches: 7. The CDR3 contains 16 residues. Germline V gene data show CDR1 as LNHDA and CDR2 as SQIVND (reference sequence). CDR3 in DNA: TGTGCCAGTAGCTCCAGCGGGAGTGGCTCCTACAATGAGCAGTTCTTC. It codes for CASSSSGSGSYNEQFF.

This rearrangement joins TRBV5-5 to TRBJ2-5; 7 positions agree with TRBD2. Per the germline V gene, CDR1 is SGHKS and CDR2 is YYEKEE (reference sequence). With 3 bases clipped from V and 1 base from J, the junction kept 0 bases outside the gene matches. The CDR3 sequence is 13 residues long. The CDR3 DNA follows: TGTGCCAGCAGCTGGACTAGCCAAGAGACCCAGTACTTC. Encoded protein: CASSWTSQETQYF.

The table lists this clone with a count of one. V is TRBV9 and J is TRBJ2-7, with TRBD2 matching 8 bases. CDR3 length equals 14 residues. V shed 0 bases and J 4 bases; nucleotides not matched to a gene: 3. Germline V gives CDR1 SGDLS, CDR2 YYNGEE. CDR3: CASSVGAGAYEQYF. The CDR3 bases are TGTGCCAGCAGCGTAGGAGCGGGGGCGTACGAGCAGTACTTC.

The V call is TRBV5-1, the J call TRBJ1-1, with D maybe TRBD1 (5 bases). Germline CDR1 SGHRS, CDR2 YFSETQ. This CDR3 contains 17 residues. Deletions cut 0 bases from V and 5 bases from J, with 20 bases between. Written as DNA, the CDR3 is TGCGCCAGCAGCTTGGTTCCGGGTGGGCAGGGAAGTACTGAAGCTTTCTTT. As protein: CASSLVPGGQGSTEAFF.

The chain links TRBV19 to TRBJ2-1, with TRBD2 identical over 8 bases. Unmatched junction bases numbered 8, after V lost 4 bases and J lost 9 bases. The germline V gene has CDR1 LNHDA and CDR2 SQIVND (reference sequence). CDR3 length: 14 residues. The CDR3 region has the DNA TGTGCCAGTAGTAGAAGCGGGAGCGTAGGTGAGCAGTTCTTC. It encodes CASSRSGSVGEQFF.

Only one count was recorded for this clone. The same CDR3 also results from other DNA sequences found in this sample. The chain uses TRBV28 and TRBJ2-1, with D possibly being TRBD1 (5 bases). V lost 3 bases, J lost 2 bases, and 5 bases lay in between. Germline V gene sequence: CDR1 MDHEN, CDR2 SYDVKM. This CDR3 contains 13 residues. In DNA, the CDR3 is TGTGCCAGCAGTTTGGACACCTACAATGAGCAGTTCTTC. Translated, it gives CASSLDTYNEQFF. Filled out from reference TRBV28 and TRBJ2-1, the complete variable domain reads DVKVTQSSRYLVKRTGEKVFLECVQDMDHENMFWYRQDPGLGLRLIYFSYDVKMKEKGDIPEGYSVSREKKERFSLILESASTNQTSMYLCASSLDTYNEQFFGPGTRLTVL.

The gene calls are TRBV13 and TRBJ2-3, with D tentatively TRBD1 (6 bases). The CDR3 length is 14 residues. Germline CDR1 and CDR2: PRHDT and FYEKMQ (reference sequence). Trimming left V 5 bases short and J 5 bases short, with 14 bases between. The CDR3 DNA is TGTGCCAGCAGCCCCGGACAGATCGGAGATACGCAGTATTTT. Residues: CASSPGQIGDTQYF.

The V and J genes are TRBV10-3 and TRBJ1-2; D remains ambiguous. V was cut by 4 bases and J by 7 bases, with 10 bases left in between. Germline values: CDR1 ENHRY, CDR2 SYGVKD. The CDR3 runs 12 residues. The CDR3 loop reads CAISAGWSGYTF. The DNA of the CDR3 is TGTGCCATCAGTGCGGGGTGGAGTGGCTACACCTTC.

This chain uses TRBV6-5 with TRBJ1-4; no firm D call. The CDR3 is 15 residues long. Trimming stripped 0 bases from V and 7 bases from J, with 12 bases between. Germline lookup yields CDR1 MNHEY and CDR2 SVGAGI. DNA for the CDR3: TGTGCCAGCAGTTACTCAGCGGGGTATGGTGAAAAACTGTTTTTT. Its translation is CASSYSAGYGEKLFF.

The chain employs TRBV5-1 and TRBJ1-1, with TRBD1 identical over 7 bases. V was pared by 4 bases and J by 1 base, with 7 bases of the junction left unmatched. CDR3 length equals 15 residues. The germline gives CDR1 SGHRS, CDR2 YFSETQ. Here the CDR3 DNA reads TGCGCCAGCAGCCCCCGGACAGGATCGAACACTGAAGCTTTCTTT. Protein sequence: CASSPRTGSNTEAFF.

V is TRBV19 and J is TRBJ2-2; D not certain. The CDR3 is 15 residues long. Trimming removed 5 bases at V and 3 bases at J, with 13 bases between. Germline V gene data show CDR1 as LNHDA and CDR2 as SQIVND (reference sequence). This CDR3 is CASSATSGYTGELFF. The CDR3 DNA is TGTGCCAGTAGTGCCACCTCCGGGTACACCGGGGAGCTGTTTTTT.

As to this clone: One junction end disagrees with the germline gene, perhaps due to a read error. This chain connects TRBV7-9 to TRBJ2-1; a possible D gene is TRBD2 (5 bases). This CDR3 region has 11 residues. Germline-derived CDR1 and CDR2 are SEHNR and FQNEAQ (reference sequence). In nucleotides, the CDR3 is TGTGCCAGCAGCTTACTAGCCCGGGTACTCTTC. Protein sequence: CASSLLARVLF.

V is TRBV28 and J is TRBJ1-3, with D unclear. This CDR3 spans 15 amino acids. The germline V and J ends were trimmed by 5 bases and 0 bases, with 11 bases remaining between them. Germline V lookup: CDR1 MDHEN, CDR2 SYDVKM. Here the CDR3 reads CASSPPTSSGNTIYF. DNA of the CDR3: TGTGCCAGCAGTCCCCCCACGAGCTCTGGAAACACCATATATTTT.

J is TRBJ2-7 and V is TRBV29-1; D uncertain. Trimming left V 3 bases short and J 4 bases short, with 13 bases between. Germline assignment: CDR1 SQVTM and CDR2 ANQGSEA. The CDR3 totals 13 residues. The CDR3 region has the DNA TGCAGCGTTGAGTCGAGTGAGGTATACGAGCAGTACTTC. As protein: CSVESSEVYEQYF.

V is TRBV4-2 and J is TRBJ1-4; D remains unclear. The CDR3 runs to 14 residues. The ends were cut back, 0 bases at V and 4 bases at J, with 6 bases in the middle. Looked up from germline, CDR1 is LGHNA and CDR2 is YNFKEQ. The CDR3 protein is CASSQERINEKLFF. The DNA for the CDR3 is TGTGCCAGCAGCCAAGAGAGGATTAATGAAAAACTGTTTTTT.

This chain uses TRBV9 with TRBJ1-5; D is ambiguous. V lost 3 bases and J 3 bases, leaving 7 bases between the germline ends. CDR1 and CDR2 from the germline V gene are SGDLS and YYNGEE. CDR3 length: 13 amino acids. CDR3 in DNA: TGTGCCAGCAGCGGGCAGGACAATCAGCCCCAGCATTTT. Its protein product is CASSGQDNQPQHF.

The chain carries TRBV24-1 and TRBJ2-7; D is unresolved. There are 16 residues in the CDR3. CDR1 KGHDR and CDR2 SFDVKD come from the germline V gene. V dropped 0 bases and J dropped 6 bases, with 17 bases sitting between them. The CDR3 DNA follows: TGTGCCACCAGTGATTTGCGCCGGCGGTATTCGTGCGAGCAGTACTTC. This sequence encodes CATSDLRRRYSCEQYF.

The rearrangement joins TRBV3-1 (or the pseudogene TRBV3-2) to TRBJ1-6, with 8 positions matching TRBD1. The germline gives CDR1 LGHDT, CDR2 YNNKEL (reference sequence). Unmatched junction bases numbered 3, after V lost 2 bases and J lost 15 bases. The CDR3 has 12 residues. CDR3 sequence (DNA): TGTGCCAGCAGCCAATGGACAGGGAGCCTCCACTTT. It specifies CASSQWTGSLHF.